This T cell receptor (beta chain) came from a study of circulating CD8 cells and anti-PD-1 response in melanoma. J was trimmed by 5 bases and V by 3 bases; bases with no gene match: 7. The CDR3 is 15 residues long. CDR1 is SGHNT and CDR2 is YYREEE in the germline V gene (reference sequence). By its share, this clonotype is large (0.1 to 1%). Antigen specificity is unknown. Each library started from approximately 15 ng of total RNA using the QIAseq Immune Repertoire TCR panel. From the reads, TCRdb called clonotypes with MiXCR, one entry per CDR3 protein. This sample has around 650 distinct CDR3 sequences; more than 6.5% occur once, and the top ten carry about 22%. Regarding the study as a whole: Diversity ranked highest in DNEG and lowest in TIGIT subsets. Subset repertoires were largely private at M1, with under 8% shared. Most experiments lacked replicates.

Sorting of live CD3+CD8+TCRalphabeta+ cells by PD-1 and/or TIGIT gave four subsets. The chain combines TRBV5-4 with TRBJ2-3; 9 bases match TRBD2. The input for sequencing was CD8+ T cells from PBMCs, taken at baseline or after one month of anti-PD-1 therapy (not recorded which). This TCR was sampled from a human donor with melanoma. In DNA form, the CDR3 reads TGTGCCAGCAGCTCCTGGCGGGGGGGAGGAGATACGCAGTATTTT. Protein product: CASSSWRGGGDTQYF.